This TCR beta chain was identified during a study of cytomegalovirus exposure and HLA in healthy donors. Germline V gene data show CDR1 as MNHNS and CDR2 as SASEGT. V was trimmed by 5 bases and J by 7 bases, leaving 21 bases between them. The CDR3 is 17 residues long. In the PCR, 60 Vbeta and 13 Jbeta primers were used. The assay was immunoSEQ multiplex PCR, and TCRdb's table has in-frame clones only and misses some. The table has about 100,000 clones, approximately 71% seen once. The chain recombines TRBV6-1 with TRBJ1-6; D not resolved. The sample comprised PBMCs. The source is a young woman in good health and CMV-seropositive. This chain's CDR3 is CASSQGTQTRMNSPLHF. DNA for the CDR3: TGTGCCAGCAGTCAAGGTACCCAGACACGGATGAATTCACCCCTCCACTTT.